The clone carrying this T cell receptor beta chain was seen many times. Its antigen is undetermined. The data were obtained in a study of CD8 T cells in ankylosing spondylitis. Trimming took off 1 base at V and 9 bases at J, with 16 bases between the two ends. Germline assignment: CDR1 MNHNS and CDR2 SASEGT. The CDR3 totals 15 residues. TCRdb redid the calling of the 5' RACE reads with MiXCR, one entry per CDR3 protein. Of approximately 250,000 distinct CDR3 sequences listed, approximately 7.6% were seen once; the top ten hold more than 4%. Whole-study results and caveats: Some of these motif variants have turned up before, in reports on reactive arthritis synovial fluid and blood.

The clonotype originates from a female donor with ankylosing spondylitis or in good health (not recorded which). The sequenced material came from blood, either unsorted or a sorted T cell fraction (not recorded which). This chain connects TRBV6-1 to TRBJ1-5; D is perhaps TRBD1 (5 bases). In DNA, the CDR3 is TGTGCCAGCAGTGAAGAGGGGACTCTACCCCTGCCCCAGCATTTT. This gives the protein CASSEEGTLPLPQHF.